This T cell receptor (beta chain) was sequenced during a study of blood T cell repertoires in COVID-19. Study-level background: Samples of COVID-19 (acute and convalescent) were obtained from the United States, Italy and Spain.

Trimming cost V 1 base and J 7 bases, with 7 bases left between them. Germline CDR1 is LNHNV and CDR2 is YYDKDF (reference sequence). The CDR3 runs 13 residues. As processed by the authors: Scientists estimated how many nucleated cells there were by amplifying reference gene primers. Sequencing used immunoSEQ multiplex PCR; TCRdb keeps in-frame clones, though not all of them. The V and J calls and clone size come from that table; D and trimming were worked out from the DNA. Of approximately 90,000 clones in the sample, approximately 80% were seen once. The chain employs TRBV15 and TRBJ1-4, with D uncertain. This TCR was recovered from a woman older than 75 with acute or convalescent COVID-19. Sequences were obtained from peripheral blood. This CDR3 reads CATSRGSGEKLFF. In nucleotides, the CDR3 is TGTGCCACCAGCAGAGGTTCAGGTGAAAAACTGTTTTTT.